The present T cell receptor (beta chain) was sequenced within a study of identical twins. The J segment lost 1 base and the V segment lost 2 bases, leaving 7 bases of the junction unmatched. This CDR3 comprises 16 residues. Germline V gene lookup returns CDR1 MDHEN and CDR2 SYDVKM. No donor was unhealthy or non-Caucasian. This clonotype was detected a few times. TCRdb re-called the 5' RACE reads with MiXCR, one entry per CDR3 protein. The sample contains 300,000 to 400,000 distinct CDR3 sequences, approximately 8.7% of which appear only once. The chain carries TRBV28 and TRBJ2-5, with 7 bases matching TRBD1. The sequence derives from a woman aged 45 to 65 in good health. What was sequenced was naive T cells sorted from blood. In DNA form, the CDR3 reads TGTGCCAGCAGTTTACCCGGGACAGCCAGCCAAGAGACCCAGTACTTC. This gives the protein CASSLPGTASQETQYF.